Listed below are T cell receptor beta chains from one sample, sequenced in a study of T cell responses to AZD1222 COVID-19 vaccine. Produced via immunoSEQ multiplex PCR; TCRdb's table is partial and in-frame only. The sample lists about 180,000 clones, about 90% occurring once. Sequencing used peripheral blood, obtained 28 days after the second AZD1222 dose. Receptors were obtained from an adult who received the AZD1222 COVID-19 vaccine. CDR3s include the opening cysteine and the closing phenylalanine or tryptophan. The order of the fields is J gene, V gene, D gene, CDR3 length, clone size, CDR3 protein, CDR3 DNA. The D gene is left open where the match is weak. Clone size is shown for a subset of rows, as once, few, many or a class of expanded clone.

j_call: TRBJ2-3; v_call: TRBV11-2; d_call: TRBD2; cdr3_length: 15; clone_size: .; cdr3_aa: CASSRAGGYTDTQYF; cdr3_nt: TGTGCCAGCAGTCGTGCGGGGGGTTACACAGATACGCAGTATTTT
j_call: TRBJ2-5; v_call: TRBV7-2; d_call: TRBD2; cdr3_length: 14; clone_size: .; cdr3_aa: CASSSRDYRETQYF; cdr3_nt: TGTGCCAGCAGCTCCCGGGACTACAGGGAGACCCAGTACTTC
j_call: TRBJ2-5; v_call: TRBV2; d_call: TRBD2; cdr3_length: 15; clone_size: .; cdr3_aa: CASNPIAGGRETQYF; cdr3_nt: TGTGCCAGCAATCCAATAGCGGGGGGGCGAGAGACCCAGTACTTC
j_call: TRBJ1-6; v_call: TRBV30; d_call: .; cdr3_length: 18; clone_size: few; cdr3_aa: CAWCPGIGGIGYNSPLHF; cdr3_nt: TGTGCCTGGTGTCCAGGGATTGGGGGGATAGGGTATAATTCACCCCTCCACTTT
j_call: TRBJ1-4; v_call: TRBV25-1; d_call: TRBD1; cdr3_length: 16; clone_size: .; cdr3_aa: CASSDQTGGANEKLFF; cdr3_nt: TGTGCCAGCAGTGACCAAACAGGGGGAGCTAATGAAAAACTGTTTTTT
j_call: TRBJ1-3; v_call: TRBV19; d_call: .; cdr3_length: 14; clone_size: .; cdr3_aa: CASSLGVSGNTIYF; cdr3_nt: TGTGCCAGTAGTCTCGGGGTCAGCGGAAACACCATATATTTT
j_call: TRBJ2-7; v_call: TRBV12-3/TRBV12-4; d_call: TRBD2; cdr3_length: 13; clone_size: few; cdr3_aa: CASSLSGVHEQYF; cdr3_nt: TGTGCCAGCAGTTTAAGCGGGGTCCACGAGCAGTACTTC
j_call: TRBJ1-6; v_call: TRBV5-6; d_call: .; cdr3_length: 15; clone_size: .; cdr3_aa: CASSVVARDNSPLHF; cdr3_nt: TGTGCCAGCAGCGTAGTGGCCAGGGATAATTCACCCCTCCACTTT
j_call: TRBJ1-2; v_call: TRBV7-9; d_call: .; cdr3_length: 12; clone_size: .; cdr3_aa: CASSLANYGYTF; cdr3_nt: TGTGCCAGCAGCTTAGCTAACTATGGCTACACCTTC
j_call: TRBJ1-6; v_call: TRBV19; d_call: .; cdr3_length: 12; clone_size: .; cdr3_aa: CASSIGNSPLHF; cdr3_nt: TGTGCCAGTAGTATTGGAAATTCACCCCTCCACTTT
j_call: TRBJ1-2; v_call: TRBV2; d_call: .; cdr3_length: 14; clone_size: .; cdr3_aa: CASKSSDVSYGYTF; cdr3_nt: TGTGCCAGCAAGTCAAGTGACGTATCGTATGGCTACACCTTC
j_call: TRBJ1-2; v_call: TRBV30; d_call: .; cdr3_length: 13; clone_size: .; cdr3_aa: CAWRRQTNYGYTF; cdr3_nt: TGTGCCTGGAGAAGACAGACGAACTATGGCTACACCTTC
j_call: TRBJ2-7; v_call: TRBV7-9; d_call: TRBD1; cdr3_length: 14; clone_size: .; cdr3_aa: CASSADRGIYEQYF; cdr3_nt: TGTGCCAGCAGCGCAGACAGGGGGATCTACGAGCAGTACTTC
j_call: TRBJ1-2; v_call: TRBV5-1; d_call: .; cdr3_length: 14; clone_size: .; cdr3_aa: CASSLGRIYYGYTF; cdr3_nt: TGCGCCAGCAGCTTGGGCCGGATATACTATGGCTACACCTTC
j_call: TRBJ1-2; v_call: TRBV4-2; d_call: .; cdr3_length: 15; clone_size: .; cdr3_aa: CASSQVSRDRYGYTF; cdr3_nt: TGTGCCAGCAGCCAAGTGTCCAGGGACCGCTATGGCTACACCTTC
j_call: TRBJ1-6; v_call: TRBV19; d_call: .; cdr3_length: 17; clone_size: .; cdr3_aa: CASSINPGASYNSPLHF; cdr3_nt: TGTGCCAGTAGTATAAACCCAGGGGCCTCCTATAATTCACCCCTCCACTTT
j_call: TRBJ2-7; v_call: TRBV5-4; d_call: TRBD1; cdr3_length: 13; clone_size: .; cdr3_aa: CASSLDRGGEQYF; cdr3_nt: TGTGCCAGCAGCCTAGACAGGGGGGGCGAGCAGTACTTC
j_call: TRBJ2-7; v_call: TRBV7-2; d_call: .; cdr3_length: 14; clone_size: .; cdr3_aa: CASSGRGGPYEQYF; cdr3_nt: TGTGCCAGCAGCGGAAGGGGGGGTCCCTACGAGCAGTACTTC
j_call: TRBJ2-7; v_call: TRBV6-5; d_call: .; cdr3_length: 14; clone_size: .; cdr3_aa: CASLQTDRTYEQYF; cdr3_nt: TGTGCCAGCCTACAAACCGACAGGACCTACGAGCAGTACTTC
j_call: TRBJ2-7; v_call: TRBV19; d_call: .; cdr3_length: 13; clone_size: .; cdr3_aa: CASTHSAGYEQYF; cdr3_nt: TGTGCCAGTACCCACAGCGCCGGGTACGAGCAGTACTTC
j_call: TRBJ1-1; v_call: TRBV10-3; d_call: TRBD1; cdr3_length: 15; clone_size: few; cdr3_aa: CAIRNTGTGDTEAFF; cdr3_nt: TGTGCCATCAGGAATACCGGGACAGGGGATACTGAAGCTTTCTTT
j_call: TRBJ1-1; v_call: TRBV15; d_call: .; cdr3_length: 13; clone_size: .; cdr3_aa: CATSRLTGTAAFF; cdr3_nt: TGTGCCACCAGCAGACTCACAGGGACGGCAGCTTTCTTT
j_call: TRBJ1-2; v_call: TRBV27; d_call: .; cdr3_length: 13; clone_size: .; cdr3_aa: CASSRGLGYSYTF; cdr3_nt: TGTGCCAGCAGTCGGGGGCTTGGATATAGCTACACCTTC